The 17 T cell receptor beta chains presented below share a single source sample, sequenced in a study of blood T cell repertoires in COVID-19. Assay used: immunoSEQ multiplex PCR; TCRdb lists only in-frame clones, some missing. This repertoire shows 250,000 to 350,000 clones, roughly 90% found once; its top ten account for roughly 4%. The sequenced sample consisted of peripheral blood. The receptors come from a woman in her fifties or sixties with active or convalescent COVID-19.

This clone was seen just once. The chain combines TRBV3-1 (or the pseudogene TRBV3-2) with TRBJ1-6; TRBD1 might be the D (5 bases). Germline CDR1 LGHDT, CDR2 YNNKEL (reference sequence). CDR3 length: 14 residues. V was cut by 4 bases and J by 8 bases, with 12 bases left in between. The CDR3 sequence is CASSREWGDSPLHF. DNA for the CDR3: TGTGCCAGCAGCCGAGAGTGGGGGGATTCACCCCTCCACTTT.

The chain is built from TRBV5-8 and TRBJ2-7, with D tentatively TRBD2 (7 bases). Trimming shortened V by 6 bases and J by 3 bases, and 22 bases separated the two germline ends. The CDR3 totals 16 residues. CDR1 is SGHTS, CDR2 YDEGEE, per germline. The CDR3 DNA reads as TGTGCCAGCAATCTGGGGGGGACACGTACCTACTACGAGCAGTACTTC. Its translation is CASNLGGTRTYYEQYF. The entire variable domain, with the rest obtained from reference TRBV5-8 and TRBJ2-7, is as follows: EAGVTQSPTHLIKTRGQQATLRCSPISGHTSVYWYQQALGLGLQFLLWYDEGEERNRGNFPPRFSGRQFPNYSSELNVNALELEDSALYLCASNLGGTRTYYEQYFGPGTRLTVT.

This clone was detected only once. At the DNA level, this CDR3 is encoded by other sequences in the same sample as well. V is TRBV7-2 and J is TRBJ1-1; TRBD1 might be the D (5 bases). V was trimmed by 4 bases and J by 2 bases, leaving 11 bases between them. This CDR3 spans 14 amino acids. The V gene's germline CDR1 is SGHTA and CDR2 FQGNSA. The CDR3 region is CASSYQGLNTEAFF. The CDR3, as DNA: TGTGCCAGCAGCTATCAGGGACTAAACACTGAAGCTTTCTTT.

For this clone: The junction shows a germline mismatch at one end, possibly a read error. The gene calls are TRBV10-3 and TRBJ2-1; 12 bases fit TRBD1. Germline CDR1 and CDR2: ENHRY and SYGVKD. There are 15 residues in the CDR3. The CDR3 nucleotides are TGTGCCAGTAGCCTACGCCGGGACAGGGGGCGGTCAGAGATCTTC. Translating gives CASSLRRDRGRSEIF.

This clone turned up a few times. This chain links TRBV6-1 with TRBJ1-5, with 8 nucleotides matching TRBD1. The CDR3 length is 16 residues. J lost 2 bases, V lost 4 bases, and 7 bases had no gene match. From germline, CDR1 is MNHNS and CDR2 SASEGT. CDR3 nucleotide sequence: TGTGCCAGCAGTGCGCGTACAGGGGGAGGCAATCAGCCCCAGCATTTT. This sequence encodes CASSARTGGGNQPQHF.

The rearrangement links TRBV12-5 to TRBJ2-3; perhaps TRBD1 as D (6 bases). Germline V gene lookup returns CDR1 LGHNT and CDR2 FRNRAP. Trimming cost V 2 bases and J 2 bases, with 20 bases left between them. The CDR3 contains 18 residues. The CDR3 DNA is TGTGCTAGTGGTTTGAAAGTTCAGCCGGGACACCTCACAGATACGCAGTATTTT. Translated: CASGLKVQPGHLTDTQYF.

The chain carries TRBV28 and TRBJ2-1; no clear D. V lost 4 bases to trimming and J lost 7 bases, with 23 bases between them. The CDR3 is 17 residues long. The V gene's germline CDR1 is MDHEN and CDR2 SYDVKM. CDR3 amino acids: CASSSLPLSSAGNEQFF. The CDR3 coding sequence is TGTGCCAGCAGTTCACTTCCGTTGTCTAGTGCCGGTAATGAGCAGTTCTTC.

This chain uses TRBV19 with TRBJ1-2, with 7 bases lining up with TRBD1. The CDR3 has 14 residues. From germline, CDR1 is LNHDA and CDR2 SQIVND (reference sequence). The V segment lost 8 bases and the J segment 3 bases; nucleotides outside the gene matches: 9. The CDR3 nucleotides read TGTGCCAGTTCGACAGGGTCCCTTGACTATGGCTACACCTTC. Protein: CASSTGSLDYGYTF.

This clone appeared once. This sequence joins TRBV2 and TRBJ2-5; the D gene is possibly TRBD2 (5 bases). The CDR3 is 13 residues long. Germline V lookup: CDR1 SNHLY, CDR2 FYNNEI. Trimming took off 6 bases at V and 2 bases at J, with 10 bases between the two ends. CDR3 amino acids: CASRRTGQETQYF. CDR3 DNA: TGTGCCAGCAGGAGGACGGGACAAGAGACCCAGTACTTC.

This clone has only one observation. Within the sample, other DNA sequences also encode this same CDR3. The chain's CDR3 is CASSVGLAGETQYF. Written as DNA, the CDR3 is TGTGCCAGCAGCGTAGGGCTAGCGGGAGAGACCCAGTACTTC. This chain joins TRBV9 and TRBJ2-5, with TRBD2 matching 8 bases. The V segment lost 0 bases and the J segment 4 bases; nucleotides outside the gene matches: 2. This CDR3 is 14 amino acids long. The V gene's germline CDR1 is SGDLS and CDR2 YYNGEE.

This chain joins TRBV6-5 and TRBJ2-7, with D tentatively TRBD1 (7 bases). V was pared by 8 bases and J by 2 bases, with 16 bases between. This CDR3 is 14 amino acids long. Germline CDR1 is MNHEY and CDR2 is SVGAGI. The chain's CDR3 is CASLRQGLTYEQYF. As DNA, the CDR3 is TGTGCCAGCCTGCGACAGGGACTCACCTACGAGCAGTACTTC.

The chain joins TRBV19 to TRBJ2-1, with TRBD2 matching over 12 bases. J lost 3 bases, V lost 5 bases, and 14 bases had no gene match. There are 19 residues in the CDR3. Germline V gives CDR1 LNHDA, CDR2 SQIVND (reference sequence). In DNA form, the CDR3 reads TGTGCCAGTAGTGCAACTAGCGGGAGGAGGGGGAGGATCTACAATGAGCAGTTCTTC. Translating gives CASSATSGRRGRIYNEQFF. The full variable domain, its missing parts supplied by reference TRBV19 and TRBJ2-1, is DGGITQSPKYLFRKEGQNVTLSCEQNLNHDAMYWYRQDPGQGLRLIYYSQIVNDFQKGDIAEGYSVSREKKESFPLTVTSAQKNPTAFYLCASSATSGRRGRIYNEQFFGPGTRLTVL.

The genes are TRBV27 and TRBJ2-1; TRBD1 matches at 7 bases. J gave up 2 bases and V 10 bases, and 5 bases lay outside the gene matches. Germline assignment: CDR1 MNHEY and CDR2 SMNVEV (reference sequence). The CDR3 sequence is 13 residues long. The CDR3 protein is CAIGTVAYNEQFF. CDR3 sequence (DNA): TGTGCCATCGGGACAGTTGCCTACAATGAGCAGTTCTTC.

This chain links TRBV7-2 with TRBJ2-6, with 9 bases fitting TRBD1. The CDR3 runs to 17 residues. V lost 5 bases and J lost 0; bases outside the gene matches: 5. CDR1 is SGHTA, CDR2 FQGNSA, per germline. CDR3 coding DNA: TGTGCCAGCAGCCTTACAGGGGGCGGCTCTGGGGCCAACGTCCTGACTTTC. It specifies CASSLTGGGSGANVLTF. The full variable domain, completed using reference TRBV7-2 and TRBJ2-6, is GAGVSQSPSNKVTEKGKDVELRCDPISGHTALYWYRQSLGQGLEFLIYFQGNSAPDKSGLPSDRFSAERTGGSVSTLTIQRTQQEDSAVYLCASSLTGGGSGANVLTFGAGSRLTVL.

Comment on this clone: This specimen includes other DNA sequences encoding the same CDR3. V and J are TRBV24-1 and TRBJ2-2, with TRBD1 identical over 8 bases. CDR3 length: 16 amino acids. J was trimmed by 4 bases and V by 3 bases; bases with no gene match: 6. Germline lookup yields CDR1 KGHDR and CDR2 SFDVKD. The CDR3 is CATSDPRQGSTGELFF. The DNA of the CDR3 is TGTGCCACCAGTGATCCCCGACAGGGGAGCACCGGGGAGCTGTTTTTT.

This clone was seen just once. The V and J genes are TRBV30 and TRBJ2-3; 7 bases fit TRBD1. Germline CDR1 is GTSNPN and CDR2 is SVGIG (reference sequence). This CDR3 is built from 14 residues. Trimming took 7 bases from V and 4 from J; bases not matched to a gene: 11. The CDR3 protein is CAYKDRVYADTQYF. Written as DNA, the CDR3 is TGTGCCTATAAAGACAGGGTTTACGCAGATACGCAGTATTTT.

The J gene is TRBJ1-1, the V gene TRBV28, with unresolved D. The CDR3 extends over 15 amino acids. The ends were cut back, 5 bases at V and 0 bases at J, with 13 bases in the middle. Germline V lookup: CDR1 MDHEN, CDR2 SYDVKM. CDR3 in DNA: TGTGCCAGCAGTCTGGTACGTACTATGAACACTGAAGCTTTCTTT. This sequence encodes CASSLVRTMNTEAFF.